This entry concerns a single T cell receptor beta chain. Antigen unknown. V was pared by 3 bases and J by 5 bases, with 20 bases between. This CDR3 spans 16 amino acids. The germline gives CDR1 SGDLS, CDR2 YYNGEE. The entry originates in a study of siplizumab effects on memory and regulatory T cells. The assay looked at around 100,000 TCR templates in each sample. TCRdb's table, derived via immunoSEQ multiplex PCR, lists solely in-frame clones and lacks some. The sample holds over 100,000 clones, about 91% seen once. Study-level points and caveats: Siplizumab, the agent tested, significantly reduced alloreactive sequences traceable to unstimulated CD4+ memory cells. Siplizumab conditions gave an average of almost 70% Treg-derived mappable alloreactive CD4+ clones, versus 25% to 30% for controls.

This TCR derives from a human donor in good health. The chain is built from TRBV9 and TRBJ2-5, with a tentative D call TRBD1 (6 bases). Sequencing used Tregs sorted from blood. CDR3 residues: CASSATEPQGWETQYF. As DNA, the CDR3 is TGTGCCAGCAGCGCAACGGAACCACAGGGATGGGAGACCCAGTACTTC.